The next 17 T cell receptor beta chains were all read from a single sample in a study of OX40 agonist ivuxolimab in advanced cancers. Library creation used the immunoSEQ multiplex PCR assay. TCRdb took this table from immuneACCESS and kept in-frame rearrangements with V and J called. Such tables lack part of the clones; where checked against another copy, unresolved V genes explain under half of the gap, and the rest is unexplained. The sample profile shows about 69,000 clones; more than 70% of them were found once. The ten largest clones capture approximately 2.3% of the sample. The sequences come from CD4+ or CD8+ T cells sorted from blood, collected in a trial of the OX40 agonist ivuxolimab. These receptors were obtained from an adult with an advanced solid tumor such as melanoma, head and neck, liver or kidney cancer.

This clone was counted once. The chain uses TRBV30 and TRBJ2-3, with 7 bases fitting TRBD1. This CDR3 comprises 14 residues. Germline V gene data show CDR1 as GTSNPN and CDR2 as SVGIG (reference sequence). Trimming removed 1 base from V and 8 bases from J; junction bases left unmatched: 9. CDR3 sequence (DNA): TGTGCCTGGAGTGATGGACAGGCCTTTGGTACGCAGTATTTT. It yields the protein CAWSDGQAFGTQYF.

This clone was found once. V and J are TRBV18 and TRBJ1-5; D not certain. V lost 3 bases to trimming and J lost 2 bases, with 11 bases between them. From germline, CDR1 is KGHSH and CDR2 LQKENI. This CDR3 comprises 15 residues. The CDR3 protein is CASSPGIGGNQPQHF. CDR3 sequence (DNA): TGTGCCAGCTCACCCGGGATTGGGGGCAATCAGCCCCAGCATTTT.

CDR3 region: CASRSAGNQVYEQYF. The CDR3 DNA is TGTGCCAGCAGGTCAGCAGGGAATCAAGTATACGAGCAGTACTTC. The chain employs TRBV6-6 and TRBJ2-7; perhaps TRBD1 as D (5 bases). In germline, CDR1 is MNHNY, CDR2 SVGAGI (reference sequence). V shed 6 bases and J shed 4 bases, with 19 bases lying between them. The CDR3 sequence is 15 residues long.

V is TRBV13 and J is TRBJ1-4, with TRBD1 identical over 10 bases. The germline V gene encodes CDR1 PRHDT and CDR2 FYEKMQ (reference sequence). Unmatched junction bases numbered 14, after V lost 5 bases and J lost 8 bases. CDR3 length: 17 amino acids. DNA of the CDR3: TGTGCCAGCAGCCGTGGGTCTGACAGGGGGCTAGTGGAAAAACTGTTTTTT. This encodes CASSRGSDRGLVEKLFF.

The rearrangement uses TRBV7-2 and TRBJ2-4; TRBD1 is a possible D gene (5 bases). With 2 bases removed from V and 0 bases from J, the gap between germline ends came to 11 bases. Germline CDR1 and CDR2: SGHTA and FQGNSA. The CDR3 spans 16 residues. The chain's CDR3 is CASSLTGDRAKNIQYF. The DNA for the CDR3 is TGTGCCAGCAGCTTAACAGGCGATCGAGCCAAAAACATTCAGTACTTC. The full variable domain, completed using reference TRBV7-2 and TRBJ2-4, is GAGVSQSPSNKVTEKGKDVELRCDPISGHTALYWYRQSLGQGLEFLIYFQGNSAPDKSGLPSDRFSAERTGGSVSTLTIQRTQQEDSAVYLCASSLTGDRAKNIQYFGAGTRLSVL.

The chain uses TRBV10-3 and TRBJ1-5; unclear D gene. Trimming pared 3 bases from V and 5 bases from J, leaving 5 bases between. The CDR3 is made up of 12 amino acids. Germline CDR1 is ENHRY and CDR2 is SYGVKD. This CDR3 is CAISDSYQPQHF. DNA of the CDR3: TGTGCCATCAGTGACTCGTATCAGCCCCAGCATTTT.

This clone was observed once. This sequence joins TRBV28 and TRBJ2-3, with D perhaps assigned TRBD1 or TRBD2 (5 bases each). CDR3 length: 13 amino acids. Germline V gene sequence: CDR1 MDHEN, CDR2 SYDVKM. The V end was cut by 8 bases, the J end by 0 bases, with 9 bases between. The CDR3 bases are TGTGCCAGCCAGGGACCTAGCACAGATACGCAGTATTTT. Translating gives CASQGPSTDTQYF.

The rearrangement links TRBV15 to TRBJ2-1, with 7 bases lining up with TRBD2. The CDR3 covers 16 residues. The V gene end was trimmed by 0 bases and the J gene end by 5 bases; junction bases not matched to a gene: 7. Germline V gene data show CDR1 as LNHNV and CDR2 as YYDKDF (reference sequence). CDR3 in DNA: TGTGCCACCAGCAGAGATCGAGCGGGGAAAGACAATGAGCAGTTCTTC. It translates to CATSRDRAGKDNEQFF.

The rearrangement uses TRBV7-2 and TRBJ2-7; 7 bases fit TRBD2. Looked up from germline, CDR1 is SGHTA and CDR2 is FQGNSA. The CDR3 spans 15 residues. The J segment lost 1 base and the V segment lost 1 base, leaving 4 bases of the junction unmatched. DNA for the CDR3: TGTGCCAGCAGCTTAGGGCCTAGCGGTTCCTACGAGCAGTACTTC. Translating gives CASSLGPSGSYEQYF.

The CDR3 here is CASSRGETQYF. CDR3 nucleotide sequence: TGTGCCAGCAGTAGGGGAGAGACCCAGTACTTC. The chain couples TRBV2 to TRBJ2-5; perhaps TRBD1 as D (5 bases). Germline-derived CDR1 and CDR2 are SNHLY and FYNNEI. The CDR3 contains 11 residues. The germline V and J ends were trimmed by 5 bases and 4 bases, with 5 bases remaining between them.

This chain's CDR3 is CASSSPADRGFISGANVLTF. The DNA of the CDR3 is TGTGCCAGCAGTTCACCGGCTGACAGGGGGTTTATCTCTGGGGCCAACGTCCTGACTTTC. The chain links TRBV27 to TRBJ2-6; TRBD1 agrees at 9 bases. Losses at the gene ends were 4 bases for V and 0 bases for J; bases not matched to a gene: 13. Germline assignment: CDR1 MNHEY and CDR2 SMNVEV (reference sequence). The CDR3 extends over 20 amino acids. Complete variable domain (other parts from reference TRBV27 and TRBJ2-6): EAQVTQNPRYLITVTGKKLTVTCSQNMNHEYMSWYRQDPGLGLRQIYYSMNVEVTDKGDVPEGYKVSRKEKRNFPLILESPSPNQTSLYFCASSSPADRGFISGANVLTFGAGSRLTVL.

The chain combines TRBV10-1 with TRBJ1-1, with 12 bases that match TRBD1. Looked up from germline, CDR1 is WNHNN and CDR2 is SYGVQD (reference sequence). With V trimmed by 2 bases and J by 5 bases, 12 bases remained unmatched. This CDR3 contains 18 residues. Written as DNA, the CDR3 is TGCGCCAGCAGTGAGCCACTAGGGACAGGGGGCGGTCATACTGAAGCTTTCTTT. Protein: CASSEPLGTGGGHTEAFF.

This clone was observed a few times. This CDR3 is CASSRVGGGDTEAFF. The CDR3 bases are TGTGCCAGCAGCCGGGTAGGGGGAGGCGACACTGAAGCTTTCTTT. The chain carries TRBV7-9 and TRBJ1-1, with D tentatively TRBD1 (6 bases). Germline CDR1 and CDR2: SEHNR and FQNEAQ (reference sequence). V lost 5 bases and J 3 bases, leaving 16 bases between the germline ends. The CDR3 is 15 amino acids.

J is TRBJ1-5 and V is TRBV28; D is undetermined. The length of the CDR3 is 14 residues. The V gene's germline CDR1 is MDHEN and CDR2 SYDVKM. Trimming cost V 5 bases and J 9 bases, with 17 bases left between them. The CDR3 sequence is CASSRQAAPWPQHF. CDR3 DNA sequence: TGTGCCAGCAGTCGGCAGGCCGCCCCCTGGCCCCAGCATTTT.

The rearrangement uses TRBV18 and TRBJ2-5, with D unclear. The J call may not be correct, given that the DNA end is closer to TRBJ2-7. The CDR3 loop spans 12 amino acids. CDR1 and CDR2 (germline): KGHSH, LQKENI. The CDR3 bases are TGTGCCAGCTCACCAGAGGAACACGAGCAGTACTTC. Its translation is CASSPEEHEQYF.

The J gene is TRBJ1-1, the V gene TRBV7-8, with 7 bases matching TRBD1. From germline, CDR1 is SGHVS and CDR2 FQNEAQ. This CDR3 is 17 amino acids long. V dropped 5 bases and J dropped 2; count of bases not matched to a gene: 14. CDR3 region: CASSPLVGGKGNTEAFF. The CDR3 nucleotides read TGTGCCAGCAGCCCTCTCGTAGGGGGCAAAGGAAACACTGAAGCTTTCTTT. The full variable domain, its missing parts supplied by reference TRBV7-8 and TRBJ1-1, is GAGVSQSPRYKVAKRGQDVALRCDPISGHVSLFWYQQALGQGPEFLTYFQNEAQLDKSGLPSDRFFAERPEGSVSTLKIQRTQQEDSAVYLCASSPLVGGKGNTEAFFGQGTRLTVV.

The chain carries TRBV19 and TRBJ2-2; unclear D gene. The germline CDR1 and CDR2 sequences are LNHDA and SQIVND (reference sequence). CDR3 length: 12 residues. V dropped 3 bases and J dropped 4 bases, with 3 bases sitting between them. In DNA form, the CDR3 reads TGTGCCAGTAGTATCCCCACCGGGGAGCTGTTTTTT. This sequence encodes CASSIPTGELFF.